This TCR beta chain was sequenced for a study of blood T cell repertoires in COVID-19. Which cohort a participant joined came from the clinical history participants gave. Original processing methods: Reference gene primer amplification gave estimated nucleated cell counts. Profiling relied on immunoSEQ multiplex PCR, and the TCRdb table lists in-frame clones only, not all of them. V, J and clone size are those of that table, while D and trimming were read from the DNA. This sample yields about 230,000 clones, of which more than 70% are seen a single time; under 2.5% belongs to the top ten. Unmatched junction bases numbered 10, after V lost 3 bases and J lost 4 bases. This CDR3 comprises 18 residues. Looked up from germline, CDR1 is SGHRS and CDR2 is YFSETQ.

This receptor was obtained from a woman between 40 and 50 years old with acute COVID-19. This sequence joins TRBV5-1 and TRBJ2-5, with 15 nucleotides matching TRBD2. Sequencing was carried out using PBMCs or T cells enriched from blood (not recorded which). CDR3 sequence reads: CASSSGLAGGIEGETQYF. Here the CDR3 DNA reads TGCGCCAGCAGCTCGGGACTAGCGGGGGGCATAGAGGGAGAGACCCAGTACTTC.